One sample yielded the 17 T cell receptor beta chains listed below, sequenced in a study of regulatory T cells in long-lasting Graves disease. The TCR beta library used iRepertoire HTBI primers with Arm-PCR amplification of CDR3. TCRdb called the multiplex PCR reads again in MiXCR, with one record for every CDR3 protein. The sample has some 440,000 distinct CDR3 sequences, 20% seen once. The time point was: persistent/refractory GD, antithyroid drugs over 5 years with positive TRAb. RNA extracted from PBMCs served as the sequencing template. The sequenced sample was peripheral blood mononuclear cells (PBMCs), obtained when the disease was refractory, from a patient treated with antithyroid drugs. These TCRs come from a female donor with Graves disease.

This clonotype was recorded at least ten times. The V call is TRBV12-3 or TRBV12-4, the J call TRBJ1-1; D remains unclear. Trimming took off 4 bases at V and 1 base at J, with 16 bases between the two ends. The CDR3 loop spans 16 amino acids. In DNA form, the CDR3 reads TGTGCCAGCAGTTCGGTCCCTGGCGGCTGGAACACTGAAGCTTTCTTT. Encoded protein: CASSSVPGGWNTEAFF.

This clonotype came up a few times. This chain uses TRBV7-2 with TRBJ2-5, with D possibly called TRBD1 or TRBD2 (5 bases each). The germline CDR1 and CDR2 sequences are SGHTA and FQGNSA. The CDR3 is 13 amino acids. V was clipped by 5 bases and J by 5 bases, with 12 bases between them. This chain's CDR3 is CASSQPWGETQYF. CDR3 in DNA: TGTGCCAGCAGCCAGCCATGGGGGGAGACCCAGTACTTC. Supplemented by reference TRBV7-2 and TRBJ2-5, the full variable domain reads GAGVSQSPSNKVTEKGKDVELRCDPISGHTALYWYRQSLGQGLEFLIYFQGNSAPDKSGLPSDRFSAERTGGSVSTLTIQRTQQEDSAVYLCASSQPWGETQYFGPGTRLLVL.

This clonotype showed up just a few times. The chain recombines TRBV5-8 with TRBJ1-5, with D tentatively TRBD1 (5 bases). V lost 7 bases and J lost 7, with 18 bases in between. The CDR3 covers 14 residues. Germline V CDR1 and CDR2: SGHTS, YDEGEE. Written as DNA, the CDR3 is TGTGCCAGCGGGCGGGGGTATGGCGGCCAGCCCCAGCATTTT. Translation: CASGRGYGGQPQHF.

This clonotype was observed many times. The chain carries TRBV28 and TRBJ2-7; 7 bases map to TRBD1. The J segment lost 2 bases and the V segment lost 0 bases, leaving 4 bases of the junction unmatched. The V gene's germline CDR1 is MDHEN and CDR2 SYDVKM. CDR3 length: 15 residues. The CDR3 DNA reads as TGTGCCAGCAGTTTATGGGGTCAGGGGGCCTACGAGCAGTACTTC. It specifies CASSLWGQGAYEQYF.

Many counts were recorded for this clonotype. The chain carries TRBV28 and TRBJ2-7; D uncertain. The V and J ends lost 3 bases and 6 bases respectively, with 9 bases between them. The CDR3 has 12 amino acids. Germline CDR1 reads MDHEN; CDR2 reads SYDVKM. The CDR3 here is CASSLTRFEQYF. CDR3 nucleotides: TGTGCCAGCAGTTTGACAAGATTCGAGCAGTACTTC.

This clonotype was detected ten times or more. The CDR3 nucleotides are TGTGCCAGCAGTTTCTCGCCTGGGTGGGGGAACACCTTC. It yields the protein CASSFSPGWGNTF. The chain has TRBV27 and TRBJ1-2; D possibly corresponds to TRBD1 (5 bases). From germline, CDR1 is MNHEY and CDR2 SMNVEV (reference sequence). Trimming removed 3 bases from V and 12 bases from J, with 17 bases in between. The CDR3 is made up of 13 amino acids.

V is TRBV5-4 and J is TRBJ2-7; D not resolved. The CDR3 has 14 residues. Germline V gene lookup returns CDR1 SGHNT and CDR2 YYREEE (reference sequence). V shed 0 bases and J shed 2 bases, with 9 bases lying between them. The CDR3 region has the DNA TGTGCCAGCAGCTTGGACGCTGGGGCCTACGAGCAGTACTTC. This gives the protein CASSLDAGAYEQYF.

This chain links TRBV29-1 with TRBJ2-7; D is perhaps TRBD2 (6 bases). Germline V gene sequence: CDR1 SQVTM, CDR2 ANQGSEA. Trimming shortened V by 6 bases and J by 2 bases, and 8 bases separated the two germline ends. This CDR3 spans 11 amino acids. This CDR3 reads CSVSGAYEQYF. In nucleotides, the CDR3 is TGCAGCGTATCGGGGGCCTACGAGCAGTACTTC.

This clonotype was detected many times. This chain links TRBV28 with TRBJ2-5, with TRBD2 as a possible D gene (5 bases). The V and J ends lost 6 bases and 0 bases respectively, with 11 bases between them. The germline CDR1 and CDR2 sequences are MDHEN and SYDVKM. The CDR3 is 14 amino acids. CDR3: CASSQRGYQETQYF. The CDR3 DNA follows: TGTGCCAGCAGCCAAAGAGGGTACCAAGAGACCCAGTACTTC.

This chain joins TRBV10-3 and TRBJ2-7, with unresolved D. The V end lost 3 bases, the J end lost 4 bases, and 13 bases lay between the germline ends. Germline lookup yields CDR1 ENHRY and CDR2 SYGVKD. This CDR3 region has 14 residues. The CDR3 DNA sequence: TGTGCCATCAGTGACCCAAGTAGCATATACGAGCAGTACTTC. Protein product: CAISDPSSIYEQYF.

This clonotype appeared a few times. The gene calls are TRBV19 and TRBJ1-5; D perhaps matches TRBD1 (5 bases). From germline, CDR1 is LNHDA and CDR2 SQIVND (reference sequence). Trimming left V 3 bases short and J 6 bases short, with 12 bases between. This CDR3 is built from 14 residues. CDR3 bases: TGTGCCAGTAGTATTCGGGGCTTCGTTCAGCCCCAGCATTTT. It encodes CASSIRGFVQPQHF.

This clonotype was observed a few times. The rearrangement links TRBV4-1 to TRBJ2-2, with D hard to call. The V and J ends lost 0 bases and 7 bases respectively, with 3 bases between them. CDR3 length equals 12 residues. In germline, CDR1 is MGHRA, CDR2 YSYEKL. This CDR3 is CASSQDLGELFF. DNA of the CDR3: TGCGCCAGCAGCCAAGATCTCGGGGAGCTGTTTTTT.

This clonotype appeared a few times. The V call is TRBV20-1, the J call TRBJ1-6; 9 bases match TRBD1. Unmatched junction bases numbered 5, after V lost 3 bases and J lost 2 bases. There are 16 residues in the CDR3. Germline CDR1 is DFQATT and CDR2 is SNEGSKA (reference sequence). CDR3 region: CSARGQGDTYNSPLHF. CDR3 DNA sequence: TGCAGTGCTAGGGGACAGGGCGATACCTATAATTCACCCCTCCACTTT.

The CDR3 protein is CASNRDSLSTDTQYF. The CDR3 bases are TGTGCCAGCAATAGGGACAGTCTTTCCACAGATACGCAGTATTTT. V usage is TRBV27 and J usage is TRBJ2-3; TRBD1 matches 7 bases. The CDR3 spans 15 residues. CDR1 and CDR2 (germline): MNHEY, SMNVEV (reference sequence). With 7 bases clipped from V and 2 bases from J, the junction kept 9 bases outside the gene matches.

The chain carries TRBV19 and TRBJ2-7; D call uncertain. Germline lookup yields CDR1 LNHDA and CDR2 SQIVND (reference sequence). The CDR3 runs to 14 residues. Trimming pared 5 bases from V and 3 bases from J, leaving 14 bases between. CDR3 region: CASSPDPASYEQYF. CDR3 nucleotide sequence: TGTGCCAGTAGTCCTGACCCCGCTAGCTACGAGCAGTACTTC.

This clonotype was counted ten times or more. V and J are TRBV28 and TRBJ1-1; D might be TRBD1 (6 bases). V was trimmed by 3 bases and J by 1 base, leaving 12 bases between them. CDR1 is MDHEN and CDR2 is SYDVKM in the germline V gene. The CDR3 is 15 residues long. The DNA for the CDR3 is TGTGCCAGCAGTTTTCTCGGACAGAAGAACACTGAAGCTTTCTTT. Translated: CASSFLGQKNTEAFF.

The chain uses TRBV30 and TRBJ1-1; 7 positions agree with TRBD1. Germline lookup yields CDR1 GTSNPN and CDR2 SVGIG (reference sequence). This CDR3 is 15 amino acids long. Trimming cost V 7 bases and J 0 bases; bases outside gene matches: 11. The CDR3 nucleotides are TGTGCCTTTGTACCGGGACAGTTCATGAACACTGAAGCTTTCTTT. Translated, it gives CAFVPGQFMNTEAFF.